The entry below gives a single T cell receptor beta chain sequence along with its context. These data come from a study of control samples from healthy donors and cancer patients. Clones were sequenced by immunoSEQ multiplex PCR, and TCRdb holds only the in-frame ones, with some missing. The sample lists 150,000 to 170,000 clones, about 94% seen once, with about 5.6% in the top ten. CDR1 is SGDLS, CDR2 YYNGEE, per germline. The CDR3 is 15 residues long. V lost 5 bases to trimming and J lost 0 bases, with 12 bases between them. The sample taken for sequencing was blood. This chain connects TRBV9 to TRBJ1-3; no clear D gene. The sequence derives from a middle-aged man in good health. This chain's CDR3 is CASSEGPSSGNTIYF. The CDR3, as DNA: TGTGCCAGCAGTGAGGGCCCGAGCTCTGGAAACACCATATATTTT.